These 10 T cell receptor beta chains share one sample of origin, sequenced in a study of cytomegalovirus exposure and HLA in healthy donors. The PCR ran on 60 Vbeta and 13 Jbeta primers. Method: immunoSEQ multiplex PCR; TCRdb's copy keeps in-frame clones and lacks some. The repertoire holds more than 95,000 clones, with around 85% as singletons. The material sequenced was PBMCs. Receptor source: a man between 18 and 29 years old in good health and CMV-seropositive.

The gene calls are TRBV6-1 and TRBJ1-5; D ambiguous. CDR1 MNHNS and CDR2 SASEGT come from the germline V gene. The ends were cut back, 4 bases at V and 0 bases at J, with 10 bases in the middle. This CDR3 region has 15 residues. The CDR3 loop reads CASSGENLSNQPQHF. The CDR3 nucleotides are TGTGCCAGCAGTGGGGAGAATCTTAGCAATCAGCCCCAGCATTTT.

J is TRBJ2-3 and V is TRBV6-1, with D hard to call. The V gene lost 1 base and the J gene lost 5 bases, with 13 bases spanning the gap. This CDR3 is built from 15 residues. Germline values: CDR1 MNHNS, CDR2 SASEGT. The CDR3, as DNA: TGTGCCAGCAGTGAAGTTTCTAAAGGCGGAGATACGCAGTATTTT. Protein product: CASSEVSKGGDTQYF.

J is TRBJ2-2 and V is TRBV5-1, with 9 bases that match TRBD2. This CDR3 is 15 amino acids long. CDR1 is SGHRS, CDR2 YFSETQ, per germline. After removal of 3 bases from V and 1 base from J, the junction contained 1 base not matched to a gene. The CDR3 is CASSYSGGNTGELFF. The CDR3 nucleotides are TGCGCCAGCAGCTATAGCGGGGGGAACACCGGGGAGCTGTTTTTT.

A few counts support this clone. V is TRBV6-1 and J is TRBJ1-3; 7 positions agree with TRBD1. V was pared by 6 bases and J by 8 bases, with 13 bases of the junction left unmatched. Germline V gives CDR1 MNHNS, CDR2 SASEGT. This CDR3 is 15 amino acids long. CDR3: CASRKGQTGEDTIYF. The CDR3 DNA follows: TGTGCCAGCAGGAAGGGACAGACGGGAGAAGACACCATATATTTT.

The CDR3: CASSQERSSYEQYF. For the CDR3, the DNA is TGCGCCAGCAGCCAAGAGAGGTCATCCTACGAGCAGTACTTC. The rearrangement joins TRBV4-3 to TRBJ2-7; no clear D gene. V lost 0 bases to trimming and J lost 1 base, with 7 bases between them. The CDR3 extends over 14 amino acids. Germline values: CDR1 LGHNA, CDR2 YSLEER.

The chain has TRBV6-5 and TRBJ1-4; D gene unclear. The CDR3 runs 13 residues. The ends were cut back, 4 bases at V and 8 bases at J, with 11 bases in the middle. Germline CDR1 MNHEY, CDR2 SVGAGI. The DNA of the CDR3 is TGTGCCAGCAGTTCAGCGACCCGGGAAAAACTGTTTTTT. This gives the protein CASSSATREKLFF.

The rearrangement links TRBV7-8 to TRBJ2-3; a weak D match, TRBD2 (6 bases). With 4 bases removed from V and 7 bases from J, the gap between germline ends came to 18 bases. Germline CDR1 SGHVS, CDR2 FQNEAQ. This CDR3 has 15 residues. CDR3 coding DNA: TGTGCCAGCAGCTCAGTGGGCCTTGGAGGGTATACGCAGTATTTT. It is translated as CASSSVGLGGYTQYF.

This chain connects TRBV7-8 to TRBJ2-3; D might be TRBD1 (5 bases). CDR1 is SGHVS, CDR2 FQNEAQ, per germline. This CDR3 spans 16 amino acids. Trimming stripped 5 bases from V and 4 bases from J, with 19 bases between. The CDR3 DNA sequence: TGTGCCAGCAGCCACCCCCAGACAGAGAGATCAGATACGCAGTATTTT. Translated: CASSHPQTERSDTQYF.

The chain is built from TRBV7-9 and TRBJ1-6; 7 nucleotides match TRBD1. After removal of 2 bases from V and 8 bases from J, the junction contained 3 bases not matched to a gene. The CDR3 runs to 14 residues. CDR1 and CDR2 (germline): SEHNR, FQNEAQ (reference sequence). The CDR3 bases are TGTGCCAGCAGCTTACAAACAGGGGATTCACCCCTCCACTTT. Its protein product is CASSLQTGDSPLHF.

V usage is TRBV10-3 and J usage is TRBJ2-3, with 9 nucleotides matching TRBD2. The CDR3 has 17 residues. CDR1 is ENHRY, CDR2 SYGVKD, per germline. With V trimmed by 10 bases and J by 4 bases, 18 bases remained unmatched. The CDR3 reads CATKPQTSGGSADTQYF. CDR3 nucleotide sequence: TGTGCCACCAAGCCACAGACTAGCGGAGGTTCCGCAGATACGCAGTATTTT.